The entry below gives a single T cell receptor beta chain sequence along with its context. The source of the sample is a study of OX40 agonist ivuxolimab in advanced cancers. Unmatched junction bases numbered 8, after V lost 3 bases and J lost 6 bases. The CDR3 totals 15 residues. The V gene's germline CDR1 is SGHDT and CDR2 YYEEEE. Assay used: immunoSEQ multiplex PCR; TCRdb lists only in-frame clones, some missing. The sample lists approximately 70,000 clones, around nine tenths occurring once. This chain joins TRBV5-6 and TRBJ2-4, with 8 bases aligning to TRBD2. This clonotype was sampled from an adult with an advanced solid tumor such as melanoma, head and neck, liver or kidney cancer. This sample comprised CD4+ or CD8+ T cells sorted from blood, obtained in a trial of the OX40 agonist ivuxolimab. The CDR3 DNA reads TGTGCCAGCAGCTCGGAAGCGGGAGTAAGAAACATTCAGTACTTC. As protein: CASSSEAGVRNIQYF.